The 11 T cell receptor beta chains below were found in one sample sequenced in a study of cytomegalovirus exposure and HLA in healthy donors (dated by TCRdb to the late 2010s). Library preparation employed the immunoSEQ multiplex PCR assay. For the multiplex PCR, a mixture combining 60 forward primers for TCR Vbeta segments and 13 reverse primers for TCR Jbeta segments was used. In TCRdb, the immuneACCESS table is reduced to in-frame sequences with V and J assigned. These tables do not hold every clone; where another copy was compared, an unresolved V gene accounts for under half, and the others remain unexplained. This sample holds around 110,000 clones; around 76% were observed only once. In total, the top ten clones hold approximately 2.6% of the sample. Sequencing was done on a sample of PBMCs. The origin of the receptors is a man aged 25-40 years in good health and CMV-seropositive.

This clone has just one count. V usage is TRBV5-1 and J usage is TRBJ1-5; 10 nucleotides line up with TRBD1. Germline V gene data show CDR1 as SGHRS and CDR2 as YFSETQ. The CDR3 sequence is 16 residues long. V shed 4 bases and J 4 bases; nucleotides not matched to a gene: 8. This CDR3 reads CASSQNPGQGNQPQHF. In nucleotides, the CDR3 is TGCGCCAGCAGCCAAAACCCGGGACAGGGGAATCAGCCCCAGCATTTT.

V is TRBV4-1 and J is TRBJ1-1, with D uncertain. This CDR3 contains 17 residues. Germline CDR1 MGHRA, CDR2 YSYEKL. V lost 1 base to trimming and J lost 3 bases, with 18 bases between them. The CDR3 DNA sequence: TGCGCCAGCAGCCAAGTCCCTCCAGGCGGGATATACACTGAAGCTTTCTTT. It translates to CASSQVPPGGIYTEAFF.

The V and J genes are TRBV27 and TRBJ1-5, with 9 bases fitting TRBD1. Germline V CDR1 and CDR2: MNHEY, SMNVEV (reference sequence). V was clipped by 6 bases and J by 6 bases; unmatched bases: 3. There are 13 residues in the CDR3. This CDR3 reads CASSWDRAQPQHF. CDR3 coding DNA: TGTGCCAGCAGCTGGGACAGGGCTCAGCCCCAGCATTTT.

The chain is built from TRBV6-1 and TRBJ2-4, with D unresolved. Trimming removed 6 bases from V and 0 bases from J, with 12 bases in between. The CDR3 length is 15 residues. Germline assignment: CDR1 MNHNS and CDR2 SASEGT. CDR3 DNA: TGTGCCAGCAGCGTCAACGAACTAGCCAAAAACATTCAGTACTTC. Translation: CASSVNELAKNIQYF.

This chain uses TRBV19 with TRBJ1-3, with TRBD1 as a possible D gene (5 bases). The CDR3 consists of 16 residues. The V end was cut by 9 bases, the J end by 9 bases, with 27 bases between. Per the germline V gene, CDR1 is LNHDA and CDR2 is SQIVND (reference sequence). CDR3 DNA sequence: TGTGCCAGCCAAAACGGGGGATGGCCCATCGGATTCACCATATATTTT. Translating it yields CASQNGGWPIGFTIYF.

This clone came up once. The genes are TRBV18 and TRBJ2-7; 8 bases match TRBD1. The germline gives CDR1 KGHSH, CDR2 LQKENI. V dropped 8 bases and J dropped 4; count of bases not matched to a gene: 7. This CDR3 is 13 amino acids long. The CDR3 loop is CASASGGGYEQYF. CDR3 in DNA: TGTGCCAGCGCCTCAGGGGGCGGATACGAGCAGTACTTC. Full variable domain (missing parts from reference TRBV18 and TRBJ2-7): NAGVMQNPRHLVRRRGQEARLRCSPMKGHSHVYWYRQLPEEGLKFMVYLQKENIIDESGMPKERFSAEFPKEGPSILRIQQVVRGDSAAYFCASASGGGYEQYFGPGTRLTVT.

This clone was detected a few times. The chain has TRBV19 and TRBJ2-1; 11 nucleotides line up with TRBD2. Germline V CDR1 and CDR2: LNHDA, SQIVND (reference sequence). There are 16 residues in the CDR3. V shed 7 bases, J shed 8 bases, and the junction held 13 bases outside the gene matches. The CDR3 DNA follows: TGTGCCAGTACCCCCAGGGTAGCGGGGGGGCCAGATGAGCAGTTCTTC. Residues: CASTPRVAGGPDEQFF.

The chain links TRBV6-5 to TRBJ2-1; a possible D gene is TRBD2 (5 bases). The germline CDR1 and CDR2 sequences are MNHEY and SVGAGI. The CDR3 is 15 amino acids. V gave up 2 bases and J gave up 4 bases, with 12 bases separating them. CDR3 bases: TGTGCCAGCAGTTACGACCTAGCCAATTACAATGAGCAGTTCTTC. The encoded protein is CASSYDLANYNEQFF.

The chain is built from TRBV11-2 and TRBJ2-7, with D unresolved. CDR1 and CDR2 (germline): SGHAT, FQNNGV. Trimming pared 0 bases from V and 6 bases from J, leaving 9 bases between. This CDR3 is 13 amino acids long. The CDR3 here is CASSLDIVSEQYF. Here the CDR3 DNA reads TGTGCCAGCAGCTTAGATATAGTTTCCGAGCAGTACTTC.

This sequence joins TRBV7-2 and TRBJ1-2; TRBD1 agrees at 8 bases. Germline V gene sequence: CDR1 SGHTA, CDR2 FQGNSA. There are 17 residues in the CDR3. Losses at the gene ends were 3 bases for V and 2 bases for J; bases not matched to a gene: 11. CDR3 sequence: CASSFFLYGDRNYGYTF. The CDR3 bases are TGTGCCAGCAGCTTCTTTCTCTATGGGGACAGGAACTATGGCTACACCTTC.

The genes are TRBV11-3 and TRBJ2-3, with 9 nucleotides matching TRBD2. V shed 4 bases and J 4 bases; nucleotides not matched to a gene: 9. Germline loops: CDR1 SGHNT, CDR2 YENEEA. This CDR3 spans 16 amino acids. The CDR3 nucleotides read TGTGCCAGCAGCTCCCCTTTCCAGCGGGGGGCAGATACGCAGTATTTT. As protein: CASSSPFQRGADTQYF. Full variable domain (missing parts from reference TRBV11-3 and TRBJ2-3): EAGVVQSPRYKIIEKKQPVAFWCNPISGHNTLYWYLQNLGQGPELLIRYENEEAVDDSQLPKDRFSAERLKGVDSTLKIQPAELGDSAVYLCASSSPFQRGADTQYFGPGTRLTVL.